Each of the 5 T cell receptor beta chains below was sequenced from the same sample in a study of T cells in localized non-small cell lung cancer. This table comes from immunoSEQ multiplex PCR, and its TCRdb copy is limited to in-frame clones, with some not included. The sample lists 25,000 to 35,000 clones, 85% to 90% occurring once. The sequences come from peripheral blood, collected before any cancer treatment. These receptors all stem from a female donor aged 60 or older with stage I lung adenocarcinoma.

The genes are TRBV5-1 and TRBJ1-5; 7 bases line up with TRBD1. Germline trimming cut 0 bases from V and 5 bases from J; bases unmatched to any gene: 5. The germline V gene has CDR1 SGHRS and CDR2 YFSETQ. The CDR3 has 15 amino acids. CDR3 sequence (DNA): TGCGCCAGCAGCTTGGACGGGACAGAATATCAGCCCCAGCATTTT. Its translation is CASSLDGTEYQPQHF.

This chain links TRBV5-1 with TRBJ1-1; TRBD1 agrees at 8 bases. CDR3 length: 15 amino acids. Unmatched junction bases numbered 12, after V lost 4 bases and J lost 7 bases. CDR1 is SGHRS, CDR2 YFSETQ, per germline. The CDR3 here is CASSPQYNRGSEAFF. The CDR3 DNA follows: TGCGCCAGCAGCCCTCAATATAACAGGGGGAGTGAAGCTTTCTTT.

The chain is built from TRBV19 and TRBJ2-7; maybe TRBD2 (5 bases). The germline gives CDR1 LNHDA, CDR2 SQIVND (reference sequence). The germline V and J ends were trimmed by 3 bases and 2 bases, with 20 bases remaining between them. This CDR3 has 17 amino acids. The CDR3, as DNA: TGTGCCAGTAGTATTATAGCCGTAGGGAGTCGGCCCTACGAGCAGTACTTC. Protein sequence: CASSIIAVGSRPYEQYF.

The gene calls are TRBV29-1 and TRBJ2-4; D is possibly TRBD2 (5 bases). The V and J ends lost 7 bases and 9 bases respectively, with 19 bases between them. Germline loops: CDR1 SQVTM, CDR2 ANQGSEA. The length of the CDR3 is 13 residues. In nucleotides, the CDR3 is TGCAGCGCTACTGACTTGGCCCGGGGCATTCAGTACTTC. Its translation is CSATDLARGIQYF.

This clone has a single count. This chain links TRBV10-1 with TRBJ2-7, with TRBD1 identical over 7 bases. This CDR3 has 15 residues. J was trimmed by 3 bases and V by 3 bases; bases with no gene match: 8. The germline gives CDR1 WNHNN, CDR2 SYGVQD (reference sequence). This CDR3 reads CASSDGQGVGYEQYF. The CDR3 DNA follows: TGCGCCAGCAGTGATGGGCAGGGGGTCGGCTACGAGCAGTACTTC.